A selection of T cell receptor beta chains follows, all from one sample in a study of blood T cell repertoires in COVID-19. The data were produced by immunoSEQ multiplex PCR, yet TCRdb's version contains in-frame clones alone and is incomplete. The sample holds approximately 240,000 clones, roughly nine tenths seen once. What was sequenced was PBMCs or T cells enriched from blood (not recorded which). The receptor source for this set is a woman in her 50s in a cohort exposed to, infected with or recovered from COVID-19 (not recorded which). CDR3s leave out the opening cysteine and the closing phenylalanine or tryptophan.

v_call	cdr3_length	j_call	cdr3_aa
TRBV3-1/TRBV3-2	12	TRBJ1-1	ASRILQGNTEAF
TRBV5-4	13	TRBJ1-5	ASSQQGSGNQPQH
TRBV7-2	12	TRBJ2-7	ASSFGHSIGEQY
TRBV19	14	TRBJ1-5	ASTPRGLLDNQPQH
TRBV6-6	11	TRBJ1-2	ASRPDRDYGYT
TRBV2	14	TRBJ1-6	ASSELAGASSSPLH
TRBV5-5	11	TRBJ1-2	ASSIQPNYGYT
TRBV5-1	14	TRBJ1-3	ASSGPPDYSGNTIY
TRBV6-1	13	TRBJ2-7	ASSEAHGSSYEQY
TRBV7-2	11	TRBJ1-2	ASSSPLRAGYT
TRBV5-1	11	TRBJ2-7	ASSLSEGYEQY
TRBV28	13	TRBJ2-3	ASSFLAGNTDTQY
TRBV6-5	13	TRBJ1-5	ASRGAGATNQPQH
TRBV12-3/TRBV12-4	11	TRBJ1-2	ASSLLRGYGYT
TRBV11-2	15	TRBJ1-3	ASSLERKTGLGNTIY
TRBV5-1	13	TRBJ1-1	ASSSNAGAATEAF
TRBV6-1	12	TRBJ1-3	ASSEQGGGNTIY
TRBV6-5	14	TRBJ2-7	ASSYSPKPSTYEQY
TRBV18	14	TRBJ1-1	ASSPYQGGRDTEAF
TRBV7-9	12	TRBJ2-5	ASSYGQGGETQY